One sample yielded the 11 T cell receptor beta chains listed below, sequenced in a study of blood T cell repertoires in COVID-19. Profiling relied on immunoSEQ multiplex PCR, and the TCRdb table lists in-frame clones only, not all of them. The table lists 150,000 or so clones, around 87% of them singletons. The sample taken for sequencing was peripheral blood. All receptors derive from an elderly man with acute or convalescent COVID-19.

The V call is TRBV28, the J call TRBJ2-7; TRBD2 might be the D (7 bases). Between the trimmed V and J ends, which lost 2 bases and 6 bases, there was a span of 20 bases. CDR1 and CDR2 (germline): MDHEN, SYDVKM. There are 16 residues in the CDR3. CDR3 DNA: TGTGCCAGCAGTTTAGGGGGGGGCAGGGTTGGAGGCGAGCAGTACTTC. The encoded protein is CASSLGGGRVGGEQYF. The full variable domain, completed using reference TRBV28 and TRBJ2-7, is DVKVTQSSRYLVKRTGEKVFLECVQDMDHENMFWYRQDPGLGLRLIYFSYDVKMKEKGDIPEGYSVSREKKERFSLILESASTNQTSMYLCASSLGGGRVGGEQYFGPGTRLTVT.

The chain carries TRBV19 and TRBJ1-6, with D tentatively TRBD1 (6 bases). CDR3 length: 15 residues. CDR1 LNHDA and CDR2 SQIVND come from the germline V gene (reference sequence). V lost 6 bases and J lost 1, with 10 bases in between. The CDR3 DNA reads as TGTGCCAGTAGGCAGGGGTCGTCCTATAATTCACCCCTCCACTTT. Its translation is CASRQGSSYNSPLHF.

This chain joins TRBV6-1 and TRBJ2-1; 11 nucleotides agree with TRBD2. With V trimmed by 4 bases and J by 5 bases, 13 bases remained unmatched. The CDR3 runs to 18 residues. CDR1 MNHNS and CDR2 SASEGT come from the germline V gene. CDR3 protein: CASSVRTSGSPKNNEQFF. CDR3 bases: TGTGCCAGCAGTGTAAGGACTAGCGGGTCCCCTAAAAACAATGAGCAGTTCTTC.

CDR3: CASSPRSPRGTDTQYF. The CDR3 region has the DNA TGTGCCAGCAGCCCCAGATCTCCGAGGGGCACAGATACGCAGTATTTT. The chain uses TRBV3-1 (or the pseudogene TRBV3-2) and TRBJ2-3; possibly TRBD2 for D (5 bases). Between the trimmed V and J ends, which lost 4 bases and 1 base, there was a span of 15 bases. The length of the CDR3 is 16 residues. Germline assignment: CDR1 LGHDT and CDR2 YNNKEL (reference sequence).

The CDR3 spells CASSLQYNEQFF. CDR3 coding DNA: TGTGCCAGCAGTTTACAGTACAATGAGCAGTTCTTC. The chain joins TRBV28 to TRBJ2-1; D ambiguous. Trimming left V 2 bases short and J 4 bases short, with 3 bases between. The CDR3 sequence is 12 residues long. Germline CDR1 reads MDHEN; CDR2 reads SYDVKM.

J is TRBJ1-2 and V is TRBV10-3; perhaps TRBD1 as D (6 bases). The CDR3 loop spans 14 amino acids. V gave up 3 bases and J gave up 4 bases, with 12 bases separating them. The germline V gene encodes CDR1 ENHRY and CDR2 SYGVKD. In nucleotides, the CDR3 is TGTGCCATCAGTGAAGGGGGTCCCCTCTATGGCTACACCTTC. Protein sequence: CAISEGGPLYGYTF.

The chain employs TRBV19 and TRBJ2-2; D possibly corresponds to TRBD1 (5 bases). The CDR3 contains 14 residues. Trimming stripped 5 bases from V and 6 bases from J, with 13 bases between. Germline CDR1 is LNHDA and CDR2 is SQIVND (reference sequence). DNA of the CDR3: TGTGCCAGTAGTGTTAGGGGCACCGCCGGGGAGCTGTTTTTT. Translation gives CASSVRGTAGELFF.

V and J are TRBV7-2 and TRBJ1-5; possible D gene TRBD1, 6 bases. Germline CDR1 SGHTA, CDR2 FQGNSA. The V and J ends lost 1 base and 1 base respectively, with 14 bases between them. The CDR3 is 17 amino acids. The CDR3 DNA reads as TGTGCCAGCAGCTTAGTAGGGGGAGAGGGAAGCAATCAGCCCCAGCATTTT. Amino acids: CASSLVGGEGSNQPQHF.

This chain uses TRBV11-2 with TRBJ2-3; TRBD1 is a possible D gene (6 bases). V gave up 1 base and J gave up 3 bases, with 17 bases separating them. CDR1 and CDR2 (germline): SGHAT, FQNNGV. CDR3 length: 17 amino acids. CDR3 residues: CASSLAGTFRGTDTQYF. DNA of the CDR3: TGTGCCAGCAGCTTAGCCGGGACCTTCAGGGGAACAGATACGCAGTATTTT.

This clone occurred once. The chain combines TRBV5-1 with TRBJ2-7, with 9 bases that match TRBD1. V dropped 0 bases and J dropped 2; count of bases not matched to a gene: 6. Germline CDR1 reads SGHRS; CDR2 reads YFSETQ. This CDR3 spans 16 amino acids. CDR3 bases: TGCGCCAGCAGCTTGGACGGGACAGGGCCCCCCTACGAGCAGTACTTC. This translates into CASSLDGTGPPYEQYF.

The chain uses TRBV28 and TRBJ1-5; 8 bases line up with TRBD1. Germline CDR1 MDHEN, CDR2 SYDVKM. CDR3 length: 14 amino acids. The V segment lost 7 bases and the J segment 5 bases; nucleotides outside the gene matches: 7. CDR3 loop: CASNRGQGHQPQHF. The DNA for the CDR3 is TGTGCCAGCAACCGCGGACAGGGCCATCAGCCCCAGCATTTT.